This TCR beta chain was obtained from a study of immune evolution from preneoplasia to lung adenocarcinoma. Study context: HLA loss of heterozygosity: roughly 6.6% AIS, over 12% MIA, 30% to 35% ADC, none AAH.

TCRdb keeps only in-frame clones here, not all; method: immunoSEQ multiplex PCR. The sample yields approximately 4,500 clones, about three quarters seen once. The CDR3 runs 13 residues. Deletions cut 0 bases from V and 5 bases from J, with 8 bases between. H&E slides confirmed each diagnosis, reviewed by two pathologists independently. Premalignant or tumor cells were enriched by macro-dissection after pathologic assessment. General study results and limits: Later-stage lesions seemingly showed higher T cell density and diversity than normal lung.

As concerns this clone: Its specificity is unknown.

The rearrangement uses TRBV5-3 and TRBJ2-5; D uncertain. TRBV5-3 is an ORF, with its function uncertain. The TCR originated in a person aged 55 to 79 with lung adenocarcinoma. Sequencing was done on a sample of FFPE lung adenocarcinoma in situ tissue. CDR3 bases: TGTGCCAGAAGCTTGGTACCCTCCGAGACCCAGTACTTC. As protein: CARSLVPSETQYF.